This T cell receptor (beta chain) was sequenced during a study of T cell responses to AZD1222 COVID-19 vaccine. Notes on the study in general: Vaccine-associated CD4 TCRs spanned spike, dominant at 160-218 and 743-854.

As concerns this clone: Its specificity is not known.

Researchers grouped second doses given at about 4 or about 12 weeks into one pool. Data came from immunoSEQ multiplex PCR; TCRdb stores just in-frame clones and leaves some out. This sample has roughly 150,000 clones, with about 83% found just once. V trimming: 2 bases; J trimming: 8 bases; junction bases outside the gene matches: 11. The CDR3 extends over 15 amino acids. The V gene's germline CDR1 is MNHEY and CDR2 SVGEGT. This chain connects TRBV6-2 or TRBV6-3 to TRBJ1-2; 7 positions match TRBD1. The receptor's source is an adult who received the AZD1222 COVID-19 vaccine. Sequencing used peripheral blood, obtained 28 days after the second AZD1222 dose. The CDR3 spells CASSYGASQGEGYTF. The CDR3 DNA is TGTGCCAGCAGTTACGGAGCGTCCCAGGGGGAAGGCTACACCTTC.